Shown below are 20 T cell receptor beta chains from a single sample sequenced in a study of shared clonotypes between healthy human individuals. Here immunoSEQ multiplex PCR was the method, and the copy in TCRdb shows in-frame clones only, minus some. The repertoire holds approximately 2.5 million clones, with 90% to 95% as singletons. The sequenced material came from naive CD4+ T cells from PBMCs. Specified subset: CD45RA+ positively selected. Receptors were obtained from a young man in good health. Some clones in this sample may be carry-over from other donors' samples.

The chain employs TRBV7-9 and TRBJ1-2; D gene ambiguous. The ends were cut back, 0 bases at V and 10 bases at J, with 9 bases in the middle. The CDR3 runs 12 residues. Germline-derived CDR1 and CDR2 are SEHNR and FQNEAQ (reference sequence). CDR3 nucleotide sequence: TGTGCCAGCAGCTTAGCGGGGAGTATCTACACCTTC. This codes for CASSLAGSIYTF.

V is TRBV7-8 and J is TRBJ2-7; 7 nucleotides line up with TRBD2. This CDR3 contains 15 residues. Trimming removed 5 bases from V and 0 bases from J; junction bases left unmatched: 7. Germline V lookup: CDR1 SGHVS, CDR2 FQNEAQ. The CDR3, as DNA: TGTGCCAGCAGCCGGAAGCGGGACCGCTCCTACGAGCAGTACTTC. This encodes CASSRKRDRSYEQYF.

The CDR3 coding sequence is TGTGCCAGCAGCCAAGGGGGGTTTTGGACTGAAGCTTTCTTT. Its translation: CASSQGGFWTEAFF. This sequence joins TRBV7-2 and TRBJ1-1; tentative D call: TRBD1 (6 bases). Germline CDR1 is SGHTA and CDR2 is FQGNSA. Between the trimmed V and J ends, which lost 5 bases and 5 bases, there was a span of 15 bases. The CDR3 runs to 14 residues. The whole variable domain, remainder taken from reference TRBV7-2 and TRBJ1-1, is GAGVSQSPSNKVTEKGKDVELRCDPISGHTALYWYRQSLGQGLEFLIYFQGNSAPDKSGLPSDRFSAERTGGSVSTLTIQRTQQEDSAVYLCASSQGGFWTEAFFGQGTRLTVV.

The rearrangement uses TRBV5-1 and TRBJ2-3; 9 bases align to TRBD1. CDR1 and CDR2 from the germline V gene are SGHRS and YFSETQ. Unmatched junction bases numbered 5, after V lost 0 bases and J lost 3 bases. This CDR3 has 16 amino acids. The CDR3 nucleotides read TGCGCCAGCAGCTTGGCCGGGACAGGGTTTACAGATACGCAGTATTTT. Translating gives CASSLAGTGFTDTQYF.

The chain uses TRBV7-3 and TRBJ2-1; no firm D call. This CDR3 contains 12 residues. Germline loops: CDR1 SGHTA, CDR2 FQGTGA. V shed 2 bases and J shed 9 bases, with 8 bases lying between them. The CDR3 is CASSLLGTEQFF. CDR3 coding DNA: TGTGCCAGCAGCTTATTAGGCACTGAGCAGTTCTTC.

This clone was seen a single time. The chain joins TRBV28 to TRBJ2-7; 7 nucleotides agree with TRBD1. Germline CDR1 and CDR2: MDHEN and SYDVKM. J lost 5 bases, V lost 6 bases, and 4 bases had no gene match. The CDR3 covers 12 residues. CDR3 bases: TGTGCCAGCAGGACAGGGAACAACGAGCAGTACTTC. The encoded protein is CASRTGNNEQYF. Full variable domain (outside the CDR3, taken from reference TRBV28 and TRBJ2-7): DVKVTQSSRYLVKRTGEKVFLECVQDMDHENMFWYRQDPGLGLRLIYFSYDVKMKEKGDIPEGYSVSREKKERFSLILESASTNQTSMYLCASRTGNNEQYFGPGTRLTVT.

This clone showed up just once. The rearrangement links TRBV10-3 to TRBJ1-6, with D perhaps matching TRBD1 (6 bases). Germline assignment: CDR1 ENHRY and CDR2 SYGVKD. The CDR3 spans 13 residues. With 6 bases removed from V and 3 bases from J, the gap between germline ends came to 6 bases. CDR3 residues: CAIRDSYNSPLHF. For the CDR3, the DNA is TGTGCCATCAGGGACAGCTATAATTCACCCCTCCACTTT.

The chain has TRBV7-2 and TRBJ2-7; 9 positions agree with TRBD2. This CDR3 is built from 17 residues. Losses at the gene ends were 1 base for V and 0 bases for J; bases not matched to a gene: 7. CDR1 and CDR2 (germline): SGHTA, FQGNSA. CDR3 nucleotide sequence: TGTGCCAGCAGCTTAGATTCAGCGGGAGGCCTCTCCTACGAGCAGTACTTC. Translation gives CASSLDSAGGLSYEQYF.

The chain has TRBV7-9 and TRBJ2-2; 7 positions match TRBD1. Trimming took 6 bases from V and 6 from J; bases not matched to a gene: 16. The CDR3 contains 17 residues. CDR1 is SEHNR, CDR2 FQNEAQ, per germline (reference sequence). The CDR3 loop reads CASSLFPPGQPSGELFF. The CDR3 DNA is TGTGCCAGCAGTCTTTTCCCTCCGGGACAGCCGTCCGGGGAGCTGTTTTTT.

In regard to this clone: Other DNA sequences in this sample translate to the same CDR3. This sequence joins TRBV27 and TRBJ2-5; D call uncertain. Germline CDR1 MNHEY, CDR2 SMNVEV (reference sequence). There are 11 residues in the CDR3. Trimming left V 3 bases short and J 2 bases short, with 1 base between. This CDR3 is CASSFQETQYF. CDR3 bases: TGTGCCAGCAGTTTTCAAGAGACCCAGTACTTC.

This sequence joins TRBV4-2 and TRBJ2-2; D gene ambiguous. Trimming stripped 0 bases from V and 5 bases from J, with 7 bases between. In germline, CDR1 is LGHNA, CDR2 YNFKEQ. The CDR3 sequence is 14 residues long. In DNA, the CDR3 is TGTGCCAGCAGCCAAGAGCTCCTAACCGGGGAGCTGTTTTTT. Translating it yields CASSQELLTGELFF.

In regard to this clone: The same CDR3 can be traced to other DNA sequences in this sample. The rearrangement uses TRBV27 and TRBJ2-7; 9 bases line up with TRBD1. J was trimmed by 2 bases and V by 2 bases; bases with no gene match: 4. CDR3 length: 15 residues. Germline V gene data show CDR1 as MNHEY and CDR2 as SMNVEV (reference sequence). The CDR3 reads CASSLGTGSPYEQYF. The CDR3, as DNA: TGTGCCAGCAGTTTAGGGACAGGGTCCCCCTACGAGCAGTACTTC.

This chain uses TRBV5-1 with TRBJ2-3; TRBD2 might be the D (6 bases). In germline, CDR1 is SGHRS, CDR2 YFSETQ. Trimming left V 7 bases short and J 6 bases short, with 15 bases between. The CDR3 length is 13 residues. The CDR3 bases are TGCGCCAGCCGCGCGTCGGGGAGGGATACGCAGTATTTT. Translated: CASRASGRDTQYF. Using reference TRBV5-1 and TRBJ2-3 for the parts outside the CDR3, the full variable domain is KAGVTQTPRYLIKTRGQQVTLSCSPISGHRSVSWYQQTPGQGLQFLFEYFSETQRNKGNFPGRFSGRQFSNSRSEMNVSTLELGDSALYLCASRASGRDTQYFGPGTRLTVL.

In DNA, the CDR3 is TGTGCCAGCAGCAAGGGCGGACAGGGGGCTCAGCCCCAGCATTTT. Translated, it gives CASSKGGQGAQPQHF. The V gene is TRBV21-1, the J gene TRBJ1-5; the D call TRBD1 from the table was never checked on the DNA. TRBV21-1 is described as a pseudogene. The CDR3 length is 15 residues.

The CDR3 region is CASSIPGRGKPQHF. CDR3 nucleotide sequence: TGTGCCAGTAGTATCCCAGGCAGGGGGAAGCCCCAGCATTTT. The rearrangement joins TRBV19 to TRBJ1-5; 7 bases align to TRBD1. V lost 3 bases and J lost 8; bases outside the gene matches: 7. CDR1 is LNHDA and CDR2 is SQIVND in the germline V gene (reference sequence). CDR3 size: 14 residues.

The chain joins TRBV7-9 to TRBJ1-2; 8 nucleotides match TRBD1. Germline V gene lookup returns CDR1 SEHNR and CDR2 FQNEAQ (reference sequence). Losses at the gene ends were 1 base for V and 0 bases for J; bases not matched to a gene: 4. This CDR3 comprises 16 residues. In DNA, the CDR3 is TGTGCCAGCAGCTTAGTAGGCAGGGGGCCTAACTATGGCTACACCTTC. Protein product: CASSLVGRGPNYGYTF.

The gene calls are TRBV30 and TRBJ2-5; 7 bases line up with TRBD2. The J call is doubtful: the DNA matches TRBJ2-7 better. Germline CDR1 and CDR2: GTSNPN and SVGIG (reference sequence). The CDR3 covers 13 residues. CDR3 loop: CAWTGGSSYEQYF. CDR3 coding DNA: TGTGCCTGGACCGGGGGGAGCTCCTACGAGCAGTACTTC.

This chain joins TRBV5-4 and TRBJ2-5, with D possibly called TRBD1 or TRBD2 (5 bases each). Germline V gives CDR1 SGHNT, CDR2 YYREEE (reference sequence). The V end was cut by 3 bases, the J end by 0 bases, with 6 bases between. CDR3 length equals 13 residues. The CDR3 DNA is TGTGCCAGCAGCTGGGACCACCAAGAGACCCAGTACTTC. The encoded protein is CASSWDHQETQYF.

The chain couples TRBV7-2 to TRBJ2-2, with D tentatively TRBD2 (6 bases). The V end was cut by 5 bases, the J end by 4 bases, with 14 bases between. The germline V gene encodes CDR1 SGHTA and CDR2 FQGNSA. The CDR3 is 15 amino acids. CDR3 region: CASSLSGSGTGELFF. The CDR3 DNA reads as TGTGCCAGCAGCCTTAGCGGATCGGGCACCGGGGAGCTGTTTTTT.

A remark on this clone: Other DNA sequences in this sample translate to the same CDR3. The chain recombines TRBV7-9 with TRBJ2-3; D gene uncertain. Trimming took off 3 bases at V and 1 base at J, with 5 bases between the two ends. This CDR3 contains 13 residues. Germline CDR1 and CDR2: SEHNR and FQNEAQ (reference sequence). CDR3 sequence (DNA): TGTGCCAGCAGCTTTGGGGGCACAGATACGCAGTATTTT. It encodes CASSFGGTDTQYF.